This T cell receptor beta chain was sequenced for a study of blood T cell repertoires in COVID-19. Looking at the study overall: Samples taken during acute and convalescent COVID-19 were collected in the United States, Italy and Spain. The analysed material was cDNA or gDNA that came from T cells, B-cell-depleted T cells, or PBMCs.

As originally analysed: Amplification from reference gene primers served as the basis for estimated nucleated cell counts. Sequencing was performed with immunoSEQ multiplex PCR; in TCRdb, only in-frame clones are kept and a portion is missing. V, J and clone size derive from that table, while D and trimming were established from the DNA sequence. The top ten hold 4.6% of the sample, which has a few hundred thousand clones, approximately 87% seen once. Trimming at V came to 7 bases and at J to 5 bases, leaving 2 bases not matched to a gene. The CDR3 runs to 12 residues. Germline assignment: CDR1 MNHEY and CDR2 SVGAGI.

This sequence was found in a man aged 55 to 70 who had recovered from COVID-19. Sequenced material: peripheral blood. The chain employs TRBV6-5 and TRBJ1-2, with 9 positions matching TRBD1. In nucleotides, the CDR3 is TGTGCCAGCACCGGACAGGGGTATGGCTACACCTTC. Translation: CASTGQGYGYTF.